This TCR beta chain was identified during a study of somatic mutations in cytotoxic T cells in rheumatoid arthritis. Repertoires were generated with immunoSEQ multiplex PCR, while TCRdb's copy carries only in-frame clones and drops some. In the table there are approximately 16,000 clones, roughly 72% of which are singletons. This CDR3 is built from 13 residues. Looked up from germline, CDR1 is LNHNV and CDR2 is YYDKDF (reference sequence). Trimming shortened V by 3 bases and J by 6 bases, and 9 bases separated the two germline ends. This clone appeared a single time. The TCR was taken from an adult with rheumatoid arthritis. The sample comprised CD8+ T cells sorted from blood. This chain links TRBV15 with TRBJ2-1, with D possibly TRBD2 on 6 matching bases. CDR3 DNA: TGTGCCACCAGCAGCCGGGGGTTCAATGAGCAGTTCTTC. As protein: CATSSRGFNEQFF.